This TCR beta chain was retrieved from a study of Graves' ophthalmopathy and Graves' hyperthyroidism. Across the whole study: At the time of initial diagnosis and before any treatment, peripheral blood was collected.

Amplified material comprised TCR beta CDR3 regions derived from RNA transcripts. Second-round multiplex PCR came after a first-round RT-PCR that employed HTBI primers. TCRdb re-called the multiplex PCR reads with MiXCR, one entry per CDR3 protein. The sample has around 660,000 distinct CDR3 sequences, under 50% seen once. Study-level points and caveats: Sensitivity of around 67% and specificity of under 85% were achieved by the model that predicted ophthalmopathy progression.

Ophthalmopathy cases showed moderate-to-severe activity, scoring CAS ≥3 and NOSPECS ≥4, with duration under 3 months. Patients were left out if they had other autoimmune diseases, uncontrolled infections, pregnancy or lactation. This clonotype occurred once. Its antigen remains unidentified. The origin of this receptor is an adult man with Graves' ophthalmopathy. The specimen was peripheral blood.

CDR3: CATSEERTSVYGYTF. As DNA, the CDR3 is TGTGCCACCAGCGAAGAACGGACATCCGTATATGGCTACACCTTC. The gene calls are TRBV15 and TRBJ1-2, with TRBD1 as a possible D gene (5 bases). Germline CDR1 reads LNHNV; CDR2 reads YYDKDF (reference sequence). The germline V and J ends were trimmed by 5 bases and 5 bases, with 18 bases remaining between them. The CDR3 length is 15 residues.